This T cell receptor (beta chain) was found in a study of blood T cell repertoires in COVID-19. Across the whole study: Italy, Spain and the United States were the sources of the convalescent and acute COVID-19 samples. Sample material is recorded as cDNA or gDNA derived from T cells, B-cell-depleted T cells, or PBMCs.

Trimming took 3 bases from V and 12 from J; bases not matched to a gene: 12. Germline-derived CDR1 and CDR2 are LGHNA and YNFKEQ. This CDR3 region has 14 residues. In its sample, this clone was seen a few times. Authors' processing steps: The assay estimated nucleated cells by amplifying reference gene primers. The method was immunoSEQ multiplex PCR; TCRdb's version includes in-frame clones alone and lacks a portion of them. For V, J and clone size, that table is used; D and trimming come from the DNA. The table records approximately 310,000 clones, 80% to 90% of them present only once. The clonotype comes from a man younger than 45 who had recovered from COVID-19. The chain recombines TRBV4-2 with TRBJ1-2; the match to TRBD1 covers 8 bases. Material: PBMCs or T cells enriched from blood (not recorded which). The CDR3, as DNA: TGTGCCAGCAGCCACCCGGGACAGGCCCAGGAAAACACCTTC. This sequence encodes CASSHPGQAQENTF.